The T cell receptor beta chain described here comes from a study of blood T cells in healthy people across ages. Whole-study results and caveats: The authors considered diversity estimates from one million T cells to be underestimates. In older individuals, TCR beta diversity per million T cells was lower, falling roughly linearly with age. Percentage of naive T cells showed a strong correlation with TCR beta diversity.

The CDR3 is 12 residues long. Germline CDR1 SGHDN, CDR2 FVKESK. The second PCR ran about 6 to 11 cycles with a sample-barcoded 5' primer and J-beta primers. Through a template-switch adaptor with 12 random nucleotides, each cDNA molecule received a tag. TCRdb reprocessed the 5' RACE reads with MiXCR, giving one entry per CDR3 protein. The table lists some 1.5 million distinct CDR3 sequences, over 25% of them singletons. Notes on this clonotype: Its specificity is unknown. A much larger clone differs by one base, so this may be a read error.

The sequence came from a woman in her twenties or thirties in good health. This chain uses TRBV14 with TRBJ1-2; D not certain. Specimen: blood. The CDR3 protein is CASSPTVHGHTF. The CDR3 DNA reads TGTGCCAGCAGCCCCACGGTTCATGGCCACACCTTC.